The 11 T cell receptor beta chains below all came from one sample that was sequenced in a study of T cells after yellow fever vaccination. One entry per CDR3 protein, called by TCRdb with MiXCR from the 5' RACE reads. Among some 560,000 distinct CDR3 sequences, about 19% were seen once, and the ten largest hold 14%. The sample consisted of PBMCs, taken 15 days after the yellow fever booster vaccination. Receptors originate from a man aged 25 to 40 who received the YFV17D yellow fever vaccine.

The chain joins TRBV4-3 to TRBJ2-7; 9 bases agree with TRBD2. CDR3 size: 17 residues. With V trimmed by 0 bases and J by 4 bases, 10 bases remained unmatched. Per germline, CDR1 LGHNA and CDR2 YSLEER. CDR3 nucleotides: TGCGCCAGCAGCCAAGATGGATCACTAGCGGGCAGGTACGAGCAGTACTTC. It codes for CASSQDGSLAGRYEQYF.

In DNA, the CDR3 is TGTGCCACCAGTGACCAAACACTCGACAGTCCAGAGACCCAGTACTTC. It is translated as CATSDQTLDSPETQYF. This chain joins TRBV24-1 and TRBJ2-5, with a weak D call TRBD1 (5 bases). CDR1 and CDR2 (germline): KGHDR, SFDVKD. CDR3 length: 16 amino acids. Trimming removed 4 bases at V and 4 bases at J, with 18 bases between.

This clonotype was counted a few times. The chain recombines TRBV7-9 with TRBJ2-3; a possible D gene is TRBD2 (5 bases). This CDR3 is built from 12 residues. V was pared by 10 bases and J by 0 bases, with 8 bases between. Germline V gene sequence: CDR1 SEHNR, CDR2 FQNEAQ (reference sequence). The CDR3 sequence is CANSGSTDTQYF. CDR3 bases: TGTGCCAACTCGGGGAGCACAGATACGCAGTATTTT. Drawing the rest from reference TRBV7-9 and TRBJ2-3, the complete variable domain is DTGVSQNPRHKITKRGQNVTFRCDPISEHNRLYWYRQTLGQGPEFLTYFQNEAQLEKSRLLSDRFSAERPKGSFSTLEIQRTEQGDSAMYLCANSGSTDTQYFGPGTRLTVL.

This rearrangement joins TRBV20-1 to TRBJ2-7; TRBD2 is a possible D gene (5 bases). Trimming took 2 bases from V and 0 from J, leaving 11 bases between them. The CDR3 runs 14 residues. Germline V gene sequence: CDR1 DFQATT, CDR2 SNEGSKA (reference sequence). CDR3 sequence reads: CSARTRAYSYEQYF. The DNA for the CDR3 is TGCAGTGCTAGAACGAGGGCCTACTCCTACGAGCAGTACTTC.

This chain links TRBV4-3 with TRBJ1-5; no clear D gene. This CDR3 has 16 residues. V gave up 0 bases and J gave up 1 base, with 10 bases separating them. From germline, CDR1 is LGHNA and CDR2 YSLEER. CDR3 nucleotides: TGCGCCAGCAGCCAAGAAACCGTTCGGAGCAATCAGCCCCAGCATTTT. It specifies CASSQETVRSNQPQHF.

The chain uses TRBV12-3 or TRBV12-4 and TRBJ1-5, with D unresolved. V lost 3 bases and J lost 12, with 12 bases in between. This CDR3 comprises 12 residues. CDR3 loop: CASSFVGNNQHF. CDR3 nucleotides: TGTGCCAGCAGTTTTGTGGGAAACAACCAGCATTTT.

This clonotype was seen more than once but under ten times. This sequence joins TRBV29-1 and TRBJ2-3; 9 bases line up with TRBD2. The CDR3 spans 13 residues. CDR1 SQVTM and CDR2 ANQGSEA come from the germline V gene. The V segment lost 3 bases and the J segment 13 bases; nucleotides outside the gene matches: 11. The CDR3 DNA is TGCAGCGTTGATCCAGCGGGAGGCTCTTTAGAGTATTTT. Residues: CSVDPAGGSLEYF.

The V and J genes are TRBV6-2 or TRBV6-3 and TRBJ2-1; tentative D call: TRBD1 (5 bases). V was cut by 5 bases and J by 4 bases, with 9 bases left in between. Germline CDR1 reads MNHEY; CDR2 reads SVGEGT. This CDR3 comprises 13 residues. The CDR3 sequence: CASSRKGYNEQFF. The DNA for the CDR3 is TGTGCCAGCAGTCGAAAGGGGTACAATGAGCAGTTCTTC.

In this sample, this clonotype turned up a few times. The chain employs TRBV20-1 and TRBJ1-2; D call uncertain. V was cut by 0 bases and J by 4 bases, with 18 bases left in between. Germline V gene lookup returns CDR1 DFQATT and CDR2 SNEGSKA (reference sequence). The CDR3 sequence is 16 residues long. Written as DNA, the CDR3 is TGCAGTGCTAGAGATGGAACCCGAGGAATTTTCTATGGCTACACCTTC. This sequence encodes CSARDGTRGIFYGYTF.

J is TRBJ1-1 and V is TRBV6-5, with 9 bases matching TRBD1. This CDR3 region has 15 residues. Germline CDR1 reads MNHEY; CDR2 reads SVGAGI. The V segment lost 2 bases and the J segment 1 base; nucleotides outside the gene matches: 2. The CDR3 reads CASSYPGQGNTEAFF. The DNA of the CDR3 is TGTGCCAGCAGTTACCCGGGACAGGGGAACACTGAAGCTTTCTTT.

This rearrangement joins TRBV5-1 to TRBJ2-1; 7 positions agree with TRBD1. J gave up 4 bases and V 9 bases, and 10 bases lay outside the gene matches. The CDR3 extends over 14 amino acids. From germline, CDR1 is SGHRS and CDR2 YFSETQ. The CDR3 coding sequence is TGCGCCACTTCACCGGGACAGACATACAATGAGCAGTTCTTC. This encodes CATSPGQTYNEQFF.